This T cell receptor (beta chain) was found in a study of CD8+ T cells in alopecia areata. About the study: Treated patients were dosed with oral tofacitinib, taking 5 to 10 mg twice daily.

CDR3 length equals 15 residues. Unmatched junction bases numbered 8, after V lost 5 bases and J lost 5 bases. From germline, CDR1 is SEHNR and CDR2 FQNEAQ (reference sequence). This clone was detected a few times. Once RNA had been extracted, it was reverse transcribed into cDNA to act as the sequencing template. The protocol was immunoSEQ multiplex PCR, while the TCRdb copy is restricted to in-frame clones and leaves out a portion. The profile shows over 200,000 clones, 50% to 60% of them singletons. The source was CD4+ T cells sorted from blood, collected at week 0. This receptor was identified in a human donor with alopecia areata. The rearrangement links TRBV7-9 to TRBJ2-7; 11 nucleotides align to TRBD1. The CDR3 loop reads CASSLGQGAFNEQYF. In DNA, the CDR3 is TGTGCCAGCAGCCTCGGACAGGGGGCGTTTAACGAGCAGTACTTC.